This TCR beta chain derives from a study of blood T cell repertoires in COVID-19. Overall study context: The samples span acute and convalescent COVID-19 from the United States, Italy and Spain.

In the authors' workflow: Estimated nucleated cell counts came from reference gene primer amplification. The method was immunoSEQ multiplex PCR; TCRdb's version includes in-frame clones alone and lacks a portion of them. Clone size and the V and J calls come from that table; the DNA yielded D and trimming. The sample has fewer than 500,000 clones, 70% to 90% seen once. What was sequenced was peripheral blood. The receptor comes from a woman in her 30s with active or convalescent COVID-19.

The chain's CDR3 is CASGGGLSNQPQHF. The CDR3 DNA follows: TGTGCCAGCGGAGGGGGCCTTAGCAATCAGCCCCAGCATTTT. The J gene is TRBJ1-5, the V gene TRBV27, with TRBD1 matching over 7 bases. CDR1 and CDR2 from the germline V gene are MNHEY and SMNVEV (reference sequence). V gave up 8 bases and J gave up 0 bases; unmatched junction bases: 4. There are 14 residues in the CDR3.